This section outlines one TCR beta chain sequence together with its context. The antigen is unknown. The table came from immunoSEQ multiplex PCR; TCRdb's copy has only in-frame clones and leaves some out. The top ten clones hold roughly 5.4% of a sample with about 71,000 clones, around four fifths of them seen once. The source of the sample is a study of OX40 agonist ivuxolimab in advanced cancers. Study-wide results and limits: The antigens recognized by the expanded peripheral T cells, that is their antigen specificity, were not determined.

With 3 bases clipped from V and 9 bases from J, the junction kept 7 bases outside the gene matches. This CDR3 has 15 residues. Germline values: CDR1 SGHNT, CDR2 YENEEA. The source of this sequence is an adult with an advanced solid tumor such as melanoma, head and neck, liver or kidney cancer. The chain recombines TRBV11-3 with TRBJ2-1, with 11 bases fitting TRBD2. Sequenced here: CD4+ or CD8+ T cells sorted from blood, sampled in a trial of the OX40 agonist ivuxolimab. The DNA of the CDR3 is TGTGCCAGCAGCTTTACTAGCGGGAGAGCGGGTGAGCAGTTCTTC. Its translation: CASSFTSGRAGEQFF.